A single T cell receptor (beta chain) is shown here with its context. TCRdb keeps only in-frame clones here, not all; method: immunoSEQ multiplex PCR. The sample contains fewer than 25,000 clones, 70% to 90% of which appear only once. Treatment here: randomized to nivolumab then ipilimumab (arm A) or the reverse (arm B). No patient had prior DNA-damaging chemotherapy. This specimen belongs to a study of sequential checkpoint blockade in melanoma. The overall study: Randomization was 1:1 between first-line nivolumab→ipilimumab and ipilimumab→nivolumab. Maintenance nivolumab came after either treatment sequence.

The V gene end was trimmed by 2 bases and the J gene end by 1 base; junction bases not matched to a gene: 2. This CDR3 has 15 residues. CDR1 is SGHRS and CDR2 is YFSETQ in the germline V gene. This sequence originates from a human donor with melanoma. The genes are TRBV5-1 and TRBJ1-1, with 10 bases matching TRBD1. The sequences come from CD8+ T cells sorted from blood (inferred from file names), collected from a patient given nivolumab and ipilimumab in sequence. The CDR3: CASSFWTGGNTEAFF. As DNA, the CDR3 is TGCGCCAGCAGCTTTTGGACAGGGGGGAACACTGAAGCTTTCTTT.